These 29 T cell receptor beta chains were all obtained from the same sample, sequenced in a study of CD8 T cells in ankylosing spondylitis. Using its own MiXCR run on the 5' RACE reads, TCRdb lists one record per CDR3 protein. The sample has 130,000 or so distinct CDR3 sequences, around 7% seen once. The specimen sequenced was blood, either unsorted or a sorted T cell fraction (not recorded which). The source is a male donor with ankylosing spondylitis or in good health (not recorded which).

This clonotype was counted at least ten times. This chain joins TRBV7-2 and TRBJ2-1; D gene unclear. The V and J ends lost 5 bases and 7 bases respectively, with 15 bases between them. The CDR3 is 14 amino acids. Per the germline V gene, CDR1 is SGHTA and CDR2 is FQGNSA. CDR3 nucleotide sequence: TGTGCCAGCAGCCCCGACTGGGTCCGTAATGAGCAGTTCTTC. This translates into CASSPDWVRNEQFF.

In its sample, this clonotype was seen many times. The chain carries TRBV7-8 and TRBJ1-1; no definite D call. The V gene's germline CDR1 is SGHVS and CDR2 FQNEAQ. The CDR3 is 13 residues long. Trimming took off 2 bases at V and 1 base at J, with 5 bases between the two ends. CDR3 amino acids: CASSLSRNTEAFF. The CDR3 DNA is TGTGCCAGCAGCTTATCACGGAACACTGAAGCTTTCTTT.

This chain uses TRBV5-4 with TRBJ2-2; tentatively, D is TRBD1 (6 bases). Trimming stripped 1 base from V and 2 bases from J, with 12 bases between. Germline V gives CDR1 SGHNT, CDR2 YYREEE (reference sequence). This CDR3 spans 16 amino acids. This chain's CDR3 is CASSLPGQSNTGELFF. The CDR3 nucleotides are TGTGCCAGCAGCTTGCCTGGACAGAGTAACACCGGGGAGCTGTTTTTT.

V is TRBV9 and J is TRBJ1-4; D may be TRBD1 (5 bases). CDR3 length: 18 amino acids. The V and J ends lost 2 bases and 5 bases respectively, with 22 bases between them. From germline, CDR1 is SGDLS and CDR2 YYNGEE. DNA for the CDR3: TGTGCCAGCAGCGTTGGCTTCGCGGGGACCACATCGAATGAAAAACTGTTTTTT. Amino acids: CASSVGFAGTTSNEKLFF.

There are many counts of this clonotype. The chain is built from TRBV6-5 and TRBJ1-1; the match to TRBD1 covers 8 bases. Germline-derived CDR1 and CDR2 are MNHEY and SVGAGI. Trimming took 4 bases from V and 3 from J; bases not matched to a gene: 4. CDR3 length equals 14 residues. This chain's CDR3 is CASSFSDRDTEAFF. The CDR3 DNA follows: TGTGCCAGCAGTTTCTCGGACAGGGACACTGAAGCTTTCTTT.

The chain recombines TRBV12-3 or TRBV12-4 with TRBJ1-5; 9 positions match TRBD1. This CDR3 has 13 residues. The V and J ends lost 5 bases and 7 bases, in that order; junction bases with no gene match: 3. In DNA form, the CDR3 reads TGTGCCAGCAGTGGGGACAGGGACCAGCCCCAGCATTTT. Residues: CASSGDRDQPQHF.

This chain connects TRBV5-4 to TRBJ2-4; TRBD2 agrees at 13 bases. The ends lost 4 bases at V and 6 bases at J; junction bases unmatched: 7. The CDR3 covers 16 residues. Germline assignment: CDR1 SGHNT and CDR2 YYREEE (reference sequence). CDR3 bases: TGTGCCAGCAGCACGGGACTAGCGGGAAACGGAAACATTCAGTACTTC. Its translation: CASSTGLAGNGNIQYF.

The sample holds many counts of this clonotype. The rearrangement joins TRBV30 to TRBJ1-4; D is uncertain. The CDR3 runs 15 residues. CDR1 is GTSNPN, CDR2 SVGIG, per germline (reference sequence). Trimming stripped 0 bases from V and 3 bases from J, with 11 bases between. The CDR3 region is CAWSVLRVPNEKLFF. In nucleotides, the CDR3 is TGTGCCTGGAGTGTACTAAGGGTGCCTAATGAAAAACTGTTTTTT. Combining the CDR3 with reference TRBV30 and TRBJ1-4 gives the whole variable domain SQTIHQWPATLVQPVGSPLSLECTVEGTSNPNLYWYRQAAGRGLQLLFYSVGIGQISSEVPQNLSASRPQDRQFILSSKKLLLSDSGFYLCAWSVLRVPNEKLFFGSGTQLSVL.

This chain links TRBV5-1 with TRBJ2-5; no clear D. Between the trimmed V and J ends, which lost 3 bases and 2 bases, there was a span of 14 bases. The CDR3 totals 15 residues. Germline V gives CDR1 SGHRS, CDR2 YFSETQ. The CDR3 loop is CASSSQLDGQETQYF. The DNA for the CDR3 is TGCGCCAGCAGCTCCCAGCTGGACGGACAAGAGACCCAGTACTTC.

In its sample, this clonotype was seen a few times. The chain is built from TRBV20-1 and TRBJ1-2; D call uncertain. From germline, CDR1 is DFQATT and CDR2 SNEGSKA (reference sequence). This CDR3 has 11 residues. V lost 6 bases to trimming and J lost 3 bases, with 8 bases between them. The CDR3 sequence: CSALTHYGYTF. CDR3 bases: TGCAGTGCACTGACCCACTATGGCTACACCTTC.

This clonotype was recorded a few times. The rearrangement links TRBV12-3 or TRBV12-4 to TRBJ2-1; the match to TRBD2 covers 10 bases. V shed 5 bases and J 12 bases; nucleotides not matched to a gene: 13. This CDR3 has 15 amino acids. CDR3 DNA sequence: TGTGCCAGCAGTCCCGGGGGGCTAGCGGGAGAAAGGCAGTTCTTC. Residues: CASSPGGLAGERQFF.

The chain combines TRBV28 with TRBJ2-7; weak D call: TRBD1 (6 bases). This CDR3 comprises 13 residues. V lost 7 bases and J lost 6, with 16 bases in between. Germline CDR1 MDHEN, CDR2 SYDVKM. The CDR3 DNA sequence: TGTGCCAGCATCGGCGACAGGACCCTCGAGCAGTACTTC. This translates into CASIGDRTLEQYF.

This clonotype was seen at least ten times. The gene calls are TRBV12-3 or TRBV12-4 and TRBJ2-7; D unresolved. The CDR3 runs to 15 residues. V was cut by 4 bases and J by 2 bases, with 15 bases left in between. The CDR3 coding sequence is TGTGCCAGCAGTTCAGTGGTTGGTCAAGCCTACGAGCAGTACTTC. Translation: CASSSVVGQAYEQYF.

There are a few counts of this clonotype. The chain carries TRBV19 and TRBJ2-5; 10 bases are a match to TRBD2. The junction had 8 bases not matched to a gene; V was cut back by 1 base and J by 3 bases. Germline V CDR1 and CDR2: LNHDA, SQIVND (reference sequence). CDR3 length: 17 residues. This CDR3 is CASSIGQGGLAKETQYF. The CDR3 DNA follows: TGTGCCAGTAGTATAGGTCAGGGGGGACTAGCGAAAGAGACCCAGTACTTC.

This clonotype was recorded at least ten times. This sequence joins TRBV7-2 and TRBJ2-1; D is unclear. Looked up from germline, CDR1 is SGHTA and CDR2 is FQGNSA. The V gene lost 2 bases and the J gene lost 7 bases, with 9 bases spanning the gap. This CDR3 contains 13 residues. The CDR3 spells CASSLMMENEQFF. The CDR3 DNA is TGTGCCAGCAGCTTAATGATGGAAAATGAGCAGTTCTTC.

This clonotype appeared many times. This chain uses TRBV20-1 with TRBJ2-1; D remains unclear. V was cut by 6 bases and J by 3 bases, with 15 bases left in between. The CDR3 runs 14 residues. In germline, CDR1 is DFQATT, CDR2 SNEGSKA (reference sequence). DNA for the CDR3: TGCAGTGCGCCCCTCGCGAACCACTACAATGAGCAGTTCTTC. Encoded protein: CSAPLANHYNEQFF.

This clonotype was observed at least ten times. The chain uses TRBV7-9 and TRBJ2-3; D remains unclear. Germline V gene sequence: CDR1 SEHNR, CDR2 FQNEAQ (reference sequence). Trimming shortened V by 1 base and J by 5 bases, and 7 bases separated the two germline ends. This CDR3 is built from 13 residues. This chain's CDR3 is CASSLGAGDTQYF. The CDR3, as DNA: TGTGCCAGCAGCTTAGGAGCCGGAGATACGCAGTATTTT.

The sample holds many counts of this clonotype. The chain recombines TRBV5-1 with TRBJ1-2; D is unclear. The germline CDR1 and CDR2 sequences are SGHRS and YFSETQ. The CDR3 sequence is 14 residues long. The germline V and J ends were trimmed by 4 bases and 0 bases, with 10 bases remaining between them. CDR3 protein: CASSETDTNYGYTF. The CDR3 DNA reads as TGCGCCAGCAGCGAGACCGATACTAACTATGGCTACACCTTC.

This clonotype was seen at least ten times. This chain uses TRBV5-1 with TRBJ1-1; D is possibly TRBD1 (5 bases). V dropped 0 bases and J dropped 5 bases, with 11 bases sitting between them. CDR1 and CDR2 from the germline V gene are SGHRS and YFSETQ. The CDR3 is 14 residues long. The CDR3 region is CASSLGQHGTEAFF. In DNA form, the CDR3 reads TGCGCCAGCAGCTTGGGACAGCACGGGACTGAAGCTTTCTTT.

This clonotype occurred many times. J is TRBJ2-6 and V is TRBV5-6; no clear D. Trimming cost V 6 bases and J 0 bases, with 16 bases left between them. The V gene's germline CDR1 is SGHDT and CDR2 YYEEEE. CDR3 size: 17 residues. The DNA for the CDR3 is TGTGCCAGCACCGACCTAGGACCGTCCTCTGGGGCCAACGTCCTGACTTTC. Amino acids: CASTDLGPSSGANVLTF.

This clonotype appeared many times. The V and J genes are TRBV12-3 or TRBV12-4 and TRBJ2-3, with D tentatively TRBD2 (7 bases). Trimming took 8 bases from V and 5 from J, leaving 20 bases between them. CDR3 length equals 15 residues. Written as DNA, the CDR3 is TGTGCCAGCCTCCGGAGGGGGGGCAGTAGAGATACGCAGTATTTT. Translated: CASLRRGGSRDTQYF.

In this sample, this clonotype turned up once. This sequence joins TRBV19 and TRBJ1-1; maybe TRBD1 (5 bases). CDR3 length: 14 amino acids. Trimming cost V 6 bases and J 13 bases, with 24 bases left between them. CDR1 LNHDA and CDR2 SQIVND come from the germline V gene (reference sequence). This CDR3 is CASREGHGPRGGFF. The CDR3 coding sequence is TGTGCCAGTAGGGAGGGGCACGGGCCGAGGGGAGGTTTCTTT.

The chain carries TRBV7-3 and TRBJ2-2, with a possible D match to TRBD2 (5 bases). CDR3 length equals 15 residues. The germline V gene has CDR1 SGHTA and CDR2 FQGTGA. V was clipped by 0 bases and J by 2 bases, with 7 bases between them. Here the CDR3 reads CASSLTSDNTGELFF. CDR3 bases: TGTGCCAGCAGCTTAACTAGCGACAACACCGGGGAGCTGTTTTTT.

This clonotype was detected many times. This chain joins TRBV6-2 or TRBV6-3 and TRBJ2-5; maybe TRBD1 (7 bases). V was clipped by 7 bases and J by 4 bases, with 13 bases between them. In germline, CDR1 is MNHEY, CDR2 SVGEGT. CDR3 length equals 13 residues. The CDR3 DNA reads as TGTGCCAGCATTCAGGGGGGTTTAGAGACCCAGTACTTC. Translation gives CASIQGGLETQYF.

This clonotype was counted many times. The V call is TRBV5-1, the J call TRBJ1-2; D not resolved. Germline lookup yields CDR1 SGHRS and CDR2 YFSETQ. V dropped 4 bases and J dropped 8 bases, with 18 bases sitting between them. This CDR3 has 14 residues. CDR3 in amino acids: CASSQSTGDVGYTF. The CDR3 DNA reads TGCGCCAGCAGCCAATCGACCGGAGACGTCGGCTACACCTTC. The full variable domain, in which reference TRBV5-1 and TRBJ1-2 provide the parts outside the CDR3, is KAGVTQTPRYLIKTRGQQVTLSCSPISGHRSVSWYQQTPGQGLQFLFEYFSETQRNKGNFPGRFSGRQFSNSRSEMNVSTLELGDSALYLCASSQSTGDVGYTFGSGTRLTVV.

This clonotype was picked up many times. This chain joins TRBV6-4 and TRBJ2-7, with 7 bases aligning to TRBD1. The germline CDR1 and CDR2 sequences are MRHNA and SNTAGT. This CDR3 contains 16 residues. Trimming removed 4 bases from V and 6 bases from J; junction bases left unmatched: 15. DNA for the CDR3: TGTGCCAGCAGTGTATCGTCAGGGGGTGAACGGATCGAGCAGTACTTC. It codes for CASSVSSGGERIEQYF.

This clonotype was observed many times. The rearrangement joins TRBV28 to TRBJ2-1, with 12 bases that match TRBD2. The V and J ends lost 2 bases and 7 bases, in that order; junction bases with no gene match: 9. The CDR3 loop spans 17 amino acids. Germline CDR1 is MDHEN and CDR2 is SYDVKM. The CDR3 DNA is TGTGCCAGCAGTTTAAATCCTAGCGGGAGGGCCTCAAATGAGCAGTTCTTC. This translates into CASSLNPSGRASNEQFF.

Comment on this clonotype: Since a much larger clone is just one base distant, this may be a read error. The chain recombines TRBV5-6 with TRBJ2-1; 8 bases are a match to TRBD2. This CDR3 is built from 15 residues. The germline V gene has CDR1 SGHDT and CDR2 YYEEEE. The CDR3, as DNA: TGTGCCGGCAGCTCTCAGCGGGGGTCGTACAATGAGCAGTTCTTC. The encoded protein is CAGSSQRGSYNEQFF. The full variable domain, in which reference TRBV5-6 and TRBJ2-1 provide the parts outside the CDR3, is DAGVTQSPTHLIKTRGQQVTLRCSPKSGHDTVSWYQQALGQGPQFIFQYYEEEERQRGNFPDRFSGHQFPNYSSELNVNALLLGDSALYLCAGSSQRGSYNEQFFGPGTRLTVL.

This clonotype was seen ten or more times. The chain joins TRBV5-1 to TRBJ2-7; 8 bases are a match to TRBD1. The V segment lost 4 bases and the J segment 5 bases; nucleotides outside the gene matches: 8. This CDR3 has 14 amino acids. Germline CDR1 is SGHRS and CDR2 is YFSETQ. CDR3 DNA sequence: TGCGCCAGCAGCACCGGACAGGGCAGCGACGAGCAGTACTTC. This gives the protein CASSTGQGSDEQYF.